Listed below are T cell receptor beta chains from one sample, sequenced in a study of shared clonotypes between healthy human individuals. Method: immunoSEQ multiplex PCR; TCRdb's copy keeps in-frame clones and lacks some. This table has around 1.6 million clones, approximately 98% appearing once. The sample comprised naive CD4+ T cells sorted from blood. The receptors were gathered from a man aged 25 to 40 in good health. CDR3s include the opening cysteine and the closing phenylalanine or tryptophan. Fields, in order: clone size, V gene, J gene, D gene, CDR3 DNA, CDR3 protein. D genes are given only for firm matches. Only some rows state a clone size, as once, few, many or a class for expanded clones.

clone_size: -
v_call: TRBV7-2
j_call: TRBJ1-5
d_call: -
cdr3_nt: TGTGCCAGCAGCTTAGCCCCCGGGTCTCAGCCCCAGCATTTT
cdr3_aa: CASSLAPGSQPQHF

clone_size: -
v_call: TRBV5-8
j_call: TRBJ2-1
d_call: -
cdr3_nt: TGTGCCAGCAGCTTGGAGGGCGCCTACAATGAGCAGTTCTTC
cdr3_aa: CASSLEGAYNEQFF

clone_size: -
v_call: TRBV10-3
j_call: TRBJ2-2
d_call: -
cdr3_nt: TGTGCCATTAGCAGGGTGGACACCGGGGAGCTGTTTTTT
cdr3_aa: CAISRVDTGELFF

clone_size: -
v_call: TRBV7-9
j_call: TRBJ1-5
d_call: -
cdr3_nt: TGTGCCAGCAGCTTGTGGGGGGGGAGCAATCAGCCCCAGCATTTT
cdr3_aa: CASSLWGGSNQPQHF

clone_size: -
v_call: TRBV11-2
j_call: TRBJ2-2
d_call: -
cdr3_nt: TGTGCCAGCAGTCAACGGGGCAGGAGATTGGCCGGGGAGCTGTTTTTT
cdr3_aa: CASSQRGRRLAGELFF

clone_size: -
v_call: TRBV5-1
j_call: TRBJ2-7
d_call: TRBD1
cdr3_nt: TGCGCCAGCAGCCTTACAGGGGACGAGCAGTACTTC
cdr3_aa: CASSLTGDEQYF

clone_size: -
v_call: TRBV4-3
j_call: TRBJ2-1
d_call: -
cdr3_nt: TGCGCCAGCAGCCAAGGTCCTCCATTCTCGGGAAATGAGCAGTTCTTC
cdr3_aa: CASSQGPPFSGNEQFF

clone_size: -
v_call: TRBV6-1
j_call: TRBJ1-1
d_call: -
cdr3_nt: TGTGCCAGCAGTTCGACCGGGGGAGTGACTGAAGCTTTCTTT
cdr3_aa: CASSSTGGVTEAFF

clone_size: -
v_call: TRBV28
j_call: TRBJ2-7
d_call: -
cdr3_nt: TGTGCTAGCGGTCCCCTAACATACGAGCAGTACTTC
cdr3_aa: CASGPLTYEQYF

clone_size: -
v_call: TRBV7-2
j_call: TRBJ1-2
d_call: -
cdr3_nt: TGTGCCAGCAGCCCCGAAAGCCAGGGACCGGGGGGCTACACCTTC
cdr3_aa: CASSPESQGPGGYTF

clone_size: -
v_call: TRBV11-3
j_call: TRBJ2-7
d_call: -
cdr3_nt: TGTGCCAGCAGCCCCCAGCGGCCCTTTTCCTACGAGCAGTACTTC
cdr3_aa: CASSPQRPFSYEQYF

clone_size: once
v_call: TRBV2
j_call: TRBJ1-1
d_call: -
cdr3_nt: TGTGCCAGCAGTGAAGCCGGGGGGGCGCGAGCTTTCTTT
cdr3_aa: CASSEAGGARAFF

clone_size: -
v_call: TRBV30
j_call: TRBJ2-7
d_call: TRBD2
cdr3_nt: TGTGCCTGGAGTGTACATCCTAGCGGGAGCCACGAGCAGTACTTC
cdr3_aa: CAWSVHPSGSHEQYF

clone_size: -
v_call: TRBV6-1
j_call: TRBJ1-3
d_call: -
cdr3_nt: TGTGCCAGCAGTGAACTTACAAGAAACACCATATATTTT
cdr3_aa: CASSELTRNTIYF

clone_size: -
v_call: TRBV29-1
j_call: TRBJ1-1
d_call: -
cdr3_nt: TGCAGCGTTGCTCGGGTCGGCACTGAAGCTTTCTTT
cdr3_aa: CSVARVGTEAFF

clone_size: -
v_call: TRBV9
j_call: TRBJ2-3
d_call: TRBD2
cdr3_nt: TGTGCCAGCAGCTCTTTTAGCGGGACGAGCACAGATACGCAGTATTTT
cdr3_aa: CASSSFSGTSTDTQYF

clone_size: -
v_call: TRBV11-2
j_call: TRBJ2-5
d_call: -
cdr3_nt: TGTGCCAGCAGCTTAGACTGGCTATCCCAAGAGACCCAGTACTTC
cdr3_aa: CASSLDWLSQETQYF

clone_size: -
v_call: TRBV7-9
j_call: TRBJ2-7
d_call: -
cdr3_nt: TGTGCCAGCAGCCCACAGGGTTCCCCCTACGAGCAGTACTTC
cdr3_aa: CASSPQGSPYEQYF

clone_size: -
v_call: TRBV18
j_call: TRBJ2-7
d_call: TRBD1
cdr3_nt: TGTGCCAGCTCACCAAGGACAGGATTCTCCTACGAGCAGTACTTC
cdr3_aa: CASSPRTGFSYEQYF

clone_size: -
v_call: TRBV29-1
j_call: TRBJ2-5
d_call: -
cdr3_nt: TGCAGCGCCTGGACAGCCCAAGAGACCCAGTACTTC
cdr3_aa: CSAWTAQETQYF

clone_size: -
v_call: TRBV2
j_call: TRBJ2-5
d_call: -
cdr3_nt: TGTGCCACCCTTGGCGGATCCGAAAGAGGGACCCAGTACTTC
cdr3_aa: CATLGGSERGTQYF

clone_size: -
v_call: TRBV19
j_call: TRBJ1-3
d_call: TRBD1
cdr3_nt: TGTGCCAGTGGATATAATTCAGGGGGGATCTCTGGAAACACCATATATTTT
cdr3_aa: CASGYNSGGISGNTIYF

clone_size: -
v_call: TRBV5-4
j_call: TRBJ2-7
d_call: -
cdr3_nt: TGTGCCAGCAGCTTGGAGGCTAATGCCTACGAGCAGTACTTC
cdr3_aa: CASSLEANAYEQYF

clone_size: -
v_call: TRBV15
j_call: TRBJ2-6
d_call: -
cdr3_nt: TGTGCCACCAGCAGAGCCCGCGGGGCCAACGTCCTGACTTTC
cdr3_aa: CATSRARGANVLTF

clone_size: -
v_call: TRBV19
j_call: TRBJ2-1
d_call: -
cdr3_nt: TGTGCCAGTAGTATTCGGGGGACTGGCAATGAGCAGTTCTTC
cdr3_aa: CASSIRGTGNEQFF